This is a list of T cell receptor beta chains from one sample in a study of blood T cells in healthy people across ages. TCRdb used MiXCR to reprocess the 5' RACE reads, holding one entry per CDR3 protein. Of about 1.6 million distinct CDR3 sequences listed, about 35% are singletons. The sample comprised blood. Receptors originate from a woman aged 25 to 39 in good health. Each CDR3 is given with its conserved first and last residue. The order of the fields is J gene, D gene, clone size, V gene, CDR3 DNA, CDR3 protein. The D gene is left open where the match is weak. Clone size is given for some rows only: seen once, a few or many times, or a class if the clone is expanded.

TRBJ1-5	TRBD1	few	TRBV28	TGTGCCAGCAGATCAGGACAGGGGCCTAATCAGCCCCAGCATTTT	CASRSGQGPNQPQHF
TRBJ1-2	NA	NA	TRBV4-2	TGTGCCAGCAGCCAAGATGAGGGGGGGGAGTACTATGGCTACACCTTC	CASSQDEGGEYYGYTF
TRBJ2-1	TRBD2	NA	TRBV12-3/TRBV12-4	TGTGCCAGCCGAATGCCCCGACTAGCGGGAAAGAATGAGCAGTTCTTC	CASRMPRLAGKNEQFF
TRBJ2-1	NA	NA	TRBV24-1	TGTGCCACCAGTGACTCCCTCCTAGCGCACCCCCTCAATGAGCAGGTCTTC	CATSDSLLAHPLNEQVF
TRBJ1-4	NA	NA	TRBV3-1	TGTGCCAGCAGCCAAGAAGGGCTAGTGCCCGGAAAACTGTTTTTT	CASSQEGLVPGKLFF
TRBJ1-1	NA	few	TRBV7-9	TGTGCCAGCAGTCGTCCCCTTGGCGGTGGAAGCACTGAAGCTTTCTTT	CASSRPLGGGSTEAFF
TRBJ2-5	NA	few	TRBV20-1	TGCAGTGCTATGTATCCAGTCCAAGAGACCCAGTACTTC	CSAMYPVQETQYF
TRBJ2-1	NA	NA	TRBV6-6	TGTGCCAGCAGTTACCCCGCGGGGCTGCGTTACAATGAGCAGTTCTTC	CASSYPAGLRYNEQFF
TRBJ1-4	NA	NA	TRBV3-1	TGTGCCAGCAGCCAAGGGATTTCGGACGGACATGAAAAACTGTTTTTT	CASSQGISDGHEKLFF
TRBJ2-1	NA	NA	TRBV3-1	TGTGCCAGCAGCCGACTGTCGAGAAATGAGCAGTTCTTC	CASSRLSRNEQFF
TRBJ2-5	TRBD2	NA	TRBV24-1	TGTGCCACCAGTGGGGGACTAGCGGGGGAGACCCAGTACTTC	CATSGGLAGETQYF
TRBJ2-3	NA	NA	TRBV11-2	TGTGCCAGCAGCTTAGATCCGGGCACAGATGCGCAGTATTTT	CASSLDPGTDAQYF
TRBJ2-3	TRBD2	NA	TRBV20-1	TGCAGTGCTAGGAGCGGGGGCGGCTACACAGATACGCAGTATTTT	CSARSGGGYTDTQYF
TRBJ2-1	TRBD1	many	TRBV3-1	TGTGCCAGCAGCCATACAGGGGGACAATACAATGAGCAGTTCTTC	CASSHTGGQYNEQFF
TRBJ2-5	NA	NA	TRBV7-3	TGTGCCAGCAGCTTAAGTAGGAACGATGAGCAGTACTTC	CASSLSRNDEQYF
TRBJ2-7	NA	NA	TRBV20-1	TGCAGTGCTAGAGTGAGAGACAGCCTCCTGGAGCAGTACTTC	CSARVRDSLLEQYF
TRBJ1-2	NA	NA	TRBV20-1	TGCAGTGCTAGGACCCACAGGAGAAATTCCTATGGCTACACCTTC	CSARTHRRNSYGYTF
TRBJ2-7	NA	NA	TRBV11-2	TGTGCCAGCAGCTTAGACCCCTCCTACAATGAGCAGTACTTC	CASSLDPSYNEQYF
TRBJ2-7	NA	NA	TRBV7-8	TGTGCCCTCGGAATAGGGTACGAGCAGTACTTC	CALGIGYEQYF
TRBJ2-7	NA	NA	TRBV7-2	TGTGTCAGCAGCTTAAGTTATGTCTACGAGCAGTACTTC	CVSSLSYVYEQYF
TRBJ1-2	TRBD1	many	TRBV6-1	TGTGCCAGCAGCGACAGGGTTGGTGGCTACACCTTC	CASSDRVGGYTF
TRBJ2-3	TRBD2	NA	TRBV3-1	TGTGCCAGCAGCCAAGGATTCTTAGCGGGAGGGCCTCTAGATACGCAGTATTTT	CASSQGFLAGGPLDTQYF
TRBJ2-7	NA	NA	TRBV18	TGTGCCAGCTCACCAAGTGTGGTATCCGAGCAGTACTTC	CASSPSVVSEQYF
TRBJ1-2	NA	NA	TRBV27	TGTGCCAGCTGCTCCTTACAGGGTTCGGGCTACACCTTC	CASCSLQGSGYTF
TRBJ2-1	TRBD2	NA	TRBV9	TGTGCCAGCAGCGGATGGACTAGCGGGAGGGGGGATGAGCAGTTCTTC	CASSGWTSGRGDEQFF
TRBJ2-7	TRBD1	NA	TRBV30	TGTGCCTGGAGCCCGGGACAGGGAGAATATATCGAGCAGTACTTC	CAWSPGQGEYIEQYF
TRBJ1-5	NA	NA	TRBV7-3	TGTGCCAGCAGTTTCGACAGGTCTCAGCCCCAGCATTTT	CASSFDRSQPQHF
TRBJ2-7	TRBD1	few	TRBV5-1	TGCGCCAGCAGCCGGGACAGCAACTCCTACGAGCAGTACTTC	CASSRDSNSYEQYF
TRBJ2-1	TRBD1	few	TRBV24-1	TGTGCCACCAGTTACCTAACCGGGACAGGGGACAATGAGCAGTTCTTC	CATSYLTGTGDNEQFF
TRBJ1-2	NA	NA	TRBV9	TGTGCCAGCAGCGTAGAAGGATTTGGTTATGGCTACACCTTC	CASSVEGFGYGYTF
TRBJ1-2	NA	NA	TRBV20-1	TGCAGTGCCAGTCAAAACTATGGCTACACCTTC	CSASQNYGYTF
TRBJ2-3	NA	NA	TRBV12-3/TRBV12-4	TGTGCCGGCAGTGTAAGACCAGATACGCAGTATTTT	CAGSVRPDTQYF
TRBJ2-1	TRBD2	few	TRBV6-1	TGTGCCAGCAGTGAAGGGTTAGCGGGGGGTAACAATGAGCAGTTCTTC	CASSEGLAGGNNEQFF
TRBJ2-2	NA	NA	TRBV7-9	TGTGCCAGCAAAGGGGTAGGAGGGCCGAACACCGGGGAGCTGTTTTTT	CASKGVGGPNTGELFF
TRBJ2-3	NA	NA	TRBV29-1	TGCAGCGTTGAAGATGGGGACCCAGGAACAGATACGCAGTATTTT	CSVEDGDPGTDTQYF
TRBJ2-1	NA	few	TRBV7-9	TGTGCCAGCAGCTCCAACAGGGGGCAAAGCGGGAGCAATGAGCAGTTCTTC	CASSSNRGQSGSNEQFF
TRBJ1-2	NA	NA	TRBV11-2	TGTGCCAGCAGCTTATGGCGGGGGGGGACTAACTATGGCTACACCTTC	CASSLWRGGTNYGYTF
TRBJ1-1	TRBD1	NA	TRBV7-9	TGTGCCAGCAGCTTAGGACAGGGGACCGTTACTGAAGCTTTCTTT	CASSLGQGTVTEAFF
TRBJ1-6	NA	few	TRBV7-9	TGTGCCAGCAGCTCAGGGACTAATTCACCCCTCCACTTT	CASSSGTNSPLHF
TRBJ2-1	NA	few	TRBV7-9	TGTGCCAGCAGCATGGGGGAGACCCACAATGAGCAGTTCTTC	CASSMGETHNEQFF
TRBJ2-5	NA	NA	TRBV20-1	TGCAGTGCAAGAGAGGCGGGAAGGCAAGAGACCCAGTACTTC	CSAREAGRQETQYF
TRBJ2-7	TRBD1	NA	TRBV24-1	TGTGCCACCAGTGCCAAAGGGACAGGGGCCGAGCAGTACTTC	CATSAKGTGAEQYF
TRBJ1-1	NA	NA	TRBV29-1	TGCAGCGTTGATGTGGACAGTGAAGCTTTCTTT	CSVDVDSEAFF
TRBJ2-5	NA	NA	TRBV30	TGTGCCTGGAGTGCAAAACCACAAGAGACCCAGTACTTC	CAWSAKPQETQYF
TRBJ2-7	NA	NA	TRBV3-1	TGTGCCAGCAGCCCGACGGGGACGCGCGAGCAGTACTTC	CASSPTGTREQYF
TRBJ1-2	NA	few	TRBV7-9	TGTGCCAGCAGCTTAGCCGGGACACCATATGGCTACACCTTC	CASSLAGTPYGYTF
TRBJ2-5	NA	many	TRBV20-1	TGCAGTGCTAGAGATGGGGAGACCCAGTACTTC	CSARDGETQYF
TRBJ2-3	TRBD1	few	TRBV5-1	TGCGCCAGCAGCCCACGGACAGGTCCTTCAGATACGCAGTATTTT	CASSPRTGPSDTQYF
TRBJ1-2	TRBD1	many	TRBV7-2	TGTGCCAGCAGCGGCGGGACAGCGCCTAACTATGGCTACACCTTC	CASSGGTAPNYGYTF
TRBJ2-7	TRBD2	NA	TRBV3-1	TGTGCCAGCAGCCAATTAGCGGGGGGGCCGGGTAGCGAGCAGTACTTC	CASSQLAGGPGSEQYF
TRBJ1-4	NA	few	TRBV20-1	TGCAGTGCTGGGACCGCCGCAGGTGAAAAACTGTTTTTT	CSAGTAAGEKLFF
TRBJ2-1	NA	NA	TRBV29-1	TGCAGCGTTGAAGATGGGGAAGGAGCCTCCTACAATGAGCAGTTCTTC	CSVEDGEGASYNEQFF
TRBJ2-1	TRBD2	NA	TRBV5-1	TGCGCCGGCAGTTTGGGGATCCTAGCGGGAGGGTACGACAATGAGCAGTTCTTC	CAGSLGILAGGYDNEQFF
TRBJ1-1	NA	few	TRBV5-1	TGCGCCAGCAGCCTTGGGACCATGGGCGAGACTGAAGCTTTCTTT	CASSLGTMGETEAFF